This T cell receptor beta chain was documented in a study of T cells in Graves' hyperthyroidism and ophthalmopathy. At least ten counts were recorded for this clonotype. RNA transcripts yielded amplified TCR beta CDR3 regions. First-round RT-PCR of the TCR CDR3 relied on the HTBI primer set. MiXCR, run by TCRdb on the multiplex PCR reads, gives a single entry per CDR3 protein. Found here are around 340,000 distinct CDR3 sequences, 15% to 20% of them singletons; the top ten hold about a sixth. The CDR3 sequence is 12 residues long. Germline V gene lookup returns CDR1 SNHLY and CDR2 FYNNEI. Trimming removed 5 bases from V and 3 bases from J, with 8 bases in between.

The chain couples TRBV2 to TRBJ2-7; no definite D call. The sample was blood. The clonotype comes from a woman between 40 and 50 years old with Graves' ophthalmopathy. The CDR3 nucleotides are TGTGCCAGCAGTAACCTAGGCTACGAGCAGTACTTC. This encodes CASSNLGYEQYF.